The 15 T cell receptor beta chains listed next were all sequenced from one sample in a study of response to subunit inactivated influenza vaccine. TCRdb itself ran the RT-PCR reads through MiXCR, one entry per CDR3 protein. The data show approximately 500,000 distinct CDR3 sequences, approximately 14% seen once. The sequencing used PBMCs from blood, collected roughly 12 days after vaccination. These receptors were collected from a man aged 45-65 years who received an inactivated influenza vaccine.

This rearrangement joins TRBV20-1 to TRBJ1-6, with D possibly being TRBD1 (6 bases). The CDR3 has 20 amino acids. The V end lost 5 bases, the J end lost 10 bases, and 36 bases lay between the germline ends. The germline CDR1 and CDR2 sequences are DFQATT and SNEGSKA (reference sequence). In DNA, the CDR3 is TGCAGTGCTGTGGGGAGGGCCCAGGATGCGCCACAGGGAGGAGGCTCACCCCTCCACTTT. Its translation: CSAVGRAQDAPQGGGSPLHF.

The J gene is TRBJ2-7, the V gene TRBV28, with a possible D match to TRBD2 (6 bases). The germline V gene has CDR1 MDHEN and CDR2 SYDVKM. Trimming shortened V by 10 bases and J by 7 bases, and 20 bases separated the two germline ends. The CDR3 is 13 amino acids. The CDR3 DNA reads TGTGCCACCCGGGGGAGGTCGGTTGGGGAGCAGTACTTC. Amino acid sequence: CATRGRSVGEQYF.

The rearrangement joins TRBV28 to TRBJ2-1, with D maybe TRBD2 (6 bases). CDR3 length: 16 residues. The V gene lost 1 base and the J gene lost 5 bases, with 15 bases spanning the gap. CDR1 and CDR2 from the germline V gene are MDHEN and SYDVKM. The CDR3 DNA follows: TGTGCCAGCAGTTTATTGGCAGGGTCGGGGGACAATGAGCAGTTCTTC. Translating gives CASSLLAGSGDNEQFF.

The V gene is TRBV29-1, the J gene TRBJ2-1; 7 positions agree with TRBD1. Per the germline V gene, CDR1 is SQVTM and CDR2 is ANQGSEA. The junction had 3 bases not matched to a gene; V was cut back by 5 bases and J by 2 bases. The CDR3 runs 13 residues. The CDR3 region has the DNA TGCAGCGTTCCGGGACAGCCCTACAATGAGCAGTTCTTC. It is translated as CSVPGQPYNEQFF.

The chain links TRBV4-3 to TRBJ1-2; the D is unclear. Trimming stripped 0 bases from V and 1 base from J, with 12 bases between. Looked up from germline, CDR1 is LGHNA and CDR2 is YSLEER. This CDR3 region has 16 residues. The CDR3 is CASSQDSAGSNYGYTF. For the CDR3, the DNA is TGCGCCAGCAGCCAAGATTCGGCCGGCAGTAACTATGGCTACACCTTC.

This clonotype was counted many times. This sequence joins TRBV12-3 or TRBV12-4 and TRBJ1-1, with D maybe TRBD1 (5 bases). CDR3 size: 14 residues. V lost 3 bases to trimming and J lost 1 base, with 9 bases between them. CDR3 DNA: TGTGCCAGCAGTTTGGGGCTGCCGAACACTGAAGCTTTCTTT. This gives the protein CASSLGLPNTEAFF.

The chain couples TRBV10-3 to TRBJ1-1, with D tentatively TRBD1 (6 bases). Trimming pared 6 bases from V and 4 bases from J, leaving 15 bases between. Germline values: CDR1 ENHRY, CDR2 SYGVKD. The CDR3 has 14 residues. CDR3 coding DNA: TGTGCCATCAGGAACAGGGATGAGGGCACTGAAGCTTTCTTT. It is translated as CAIRNRDEGTEAFF.

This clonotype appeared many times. As DNA, the CDR3 is TGTGCCATCCCGACGATCGAAGCGGGAGGGGGGGATACGCAGTATTTT. Its protein product is CAIPTIEAGGGDTQYF. The V and J genes are TRBV27 and TRBJ2-3; TRBD2 agrees at 10 bases. The germline V gene encodes CDR1 MNHEY and CDR2 SMNVEV (reference sequence). V was pared by 10 bases and J by 6 bases, with 16 bases of the junction left unmatched. The CDR3 is 16 amino acids.

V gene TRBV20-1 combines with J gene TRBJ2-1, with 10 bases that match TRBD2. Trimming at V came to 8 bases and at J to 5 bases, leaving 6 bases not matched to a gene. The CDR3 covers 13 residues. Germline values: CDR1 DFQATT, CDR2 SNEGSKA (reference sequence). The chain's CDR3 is CSPWTSGNNEQFF. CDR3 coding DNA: TGCAGTCCATGGACTAGCGGAAACAATGAGCAGTTCTTC.

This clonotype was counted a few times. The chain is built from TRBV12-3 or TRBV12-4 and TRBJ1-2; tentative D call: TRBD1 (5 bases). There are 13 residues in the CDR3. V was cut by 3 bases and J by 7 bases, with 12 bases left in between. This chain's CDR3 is CASSFAGRGGYTF. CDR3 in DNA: TGTGCCAGCAGTTTTGCAGGGCGCGGTGGCTACACCTTC.

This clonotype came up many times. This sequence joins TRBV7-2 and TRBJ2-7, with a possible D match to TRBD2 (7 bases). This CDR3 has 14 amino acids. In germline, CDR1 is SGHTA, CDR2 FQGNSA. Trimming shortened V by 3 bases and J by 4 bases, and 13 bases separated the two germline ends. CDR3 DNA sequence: TGTGCCAGCAGCTTTCGGGGGGCCTCTTACGAGCAGTACTTC. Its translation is CASSFRGASYEQYF. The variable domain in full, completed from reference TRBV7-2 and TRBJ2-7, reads GAGVSQSPSNKVTEKGKDVELRCDPISGHTALYWYRQSLGQGLEFLIYFQGNSAPDKSGLPSDRFSAERTGGSVSTLTIQRTQQEDSAVYLCASSFRGASYEQYFGPGTRLTVT.

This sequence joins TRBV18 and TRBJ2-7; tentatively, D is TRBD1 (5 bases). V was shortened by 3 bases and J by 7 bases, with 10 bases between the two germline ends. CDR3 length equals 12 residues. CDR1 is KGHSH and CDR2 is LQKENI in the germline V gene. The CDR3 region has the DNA TGTGCCAGCTCACCCGACAGACGGGAGCAGTACTTC. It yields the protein CASSPDRREQYF.

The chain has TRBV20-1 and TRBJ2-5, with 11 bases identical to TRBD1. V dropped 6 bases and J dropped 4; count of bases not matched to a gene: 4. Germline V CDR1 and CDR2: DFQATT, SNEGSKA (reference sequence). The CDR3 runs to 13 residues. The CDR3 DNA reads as TGCAGTGCCCCGGGACAGGGGGTAGAGACCCAGTACTTC. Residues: CSAPGQGVETQYF.

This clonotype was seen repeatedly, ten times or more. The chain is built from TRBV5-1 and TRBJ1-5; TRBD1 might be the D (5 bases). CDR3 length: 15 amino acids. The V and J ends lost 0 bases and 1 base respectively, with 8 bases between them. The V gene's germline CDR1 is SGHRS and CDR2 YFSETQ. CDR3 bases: TGCGCCAGCAGCTTGGGGGGCACGAGCAATCAGCCCCAGCATTTT. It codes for CASSLGGTSNQPQHF.

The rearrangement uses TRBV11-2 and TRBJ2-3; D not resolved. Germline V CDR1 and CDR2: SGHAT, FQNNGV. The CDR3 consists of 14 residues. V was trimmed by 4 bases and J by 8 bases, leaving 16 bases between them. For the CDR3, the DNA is TGTGCCAGCAGCTCTTATAATCGCGCCGGTACGCAGTATTTT. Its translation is CASSSYNRAGTQYF.